The rows below give T cell receptor beta chains drawn from one sample of a study of CD8 T cells in ankylosing spondylitis. TCRdb analysed the 5' RACE reads with MiXCR anew, one entry per CDR3 protein. Here the sample spans a few hundred thousand distinct CDR3 sequences, just under 7.5% being singletons. Sequences were obtained from blood, either unsorted or a sorted T cell fraction (not recorded which). These receptors all stem from a male donor with ankylosing spondylitis. Each CDR3 is given with its conserved first and last residue. The order of the fields is J gene, V gene, clone size, D gene, CDR3 protein, CDR3 DNA. A D gene is named only where the DNA matches it firmly. Size values are once, few and many counts, or a class for expanded clones, and some rows have none.

J: TRBJ2-2; V: TRBV21-1; size: -; D: -; CDR3: CAISKASGTDTGELFF; DNA: TGTGCCATCAGCAAAGCATCCGGGACGGACACCGGGGAGCTGTTTTTT
J: TRBJ1-1; V: TRBV7-9; size: -; D: -; CDR3: CASSPTRNTEAFF; DNA: TGTGCCAGCAGCCCGACAAGGAACACTGAAGCTTTCTTT
J: TRBJ1-5; V: TRBV25-1; size: many; D: TRBD1; CDR3: CASGTGGREQPQHF; DNA: TGTGCCAGCGGCACAGGGGGCAGGGAGCAGCCCCAGCATTTT
J: TRBJ2-1; V: TRBV6-2/TRBV6-3; size: -; D: -; CDR3: CASSYSTRQWNEQFF; DNA: TGTGCCAGCAGTTACTCGACTAGGCAGTGGAATGAGCAGTTCTTC
J: TRBJ2-7; V: TRBV19; size: few; D: TRBD1; CDR3: CASTSDRDDEQYF; DNA: TGTGCCAGTACCTCGGACAGGGACGACGAGCAGTACTTC
J: TRBJ1-5; V: TRBV12-3/TRBV12-4; size: -; D: -; CDR3: CASSLLREGLSNQPQHF; DNA: TGTGCCAGCAGTTTACTGAGGGAAGGGCTTAGCAATCAGCCCCAGCATTTT
J: TRBJ2-6; V: TRBV29-1; size: many; D: -; CDR3: CSVASYGRSGANVLTF; DNA: TGCAGCGTCGCGAGTTATGGGAGATCTGGGGCCAACGTCCTGACTTTC
J: TRBJ2-7; V: TRBV28; size: many; D: -; CDR3: CASSLLQGPQGEQYF; DNA: TGTGCCAGCAGTTTATTGCAGGGGCCGCAGGGGGAGCAGTACTTC
J: TRBJ1-2; V: TRBV11-2; size: many; D: -; CDR3: CASSFQARANYGYTF; DNA: TGTGCCAGCAGCTTTCAAGCGCGAGCCAACTATGGCTACACCTTC
J: TRBJ2-7; V: TRBV4-3; size: many; D: -; CDR3: CASSQVLGPGYEQYF; DNA: TGCGCCAGCAGCCAAGTTCTCGGTCCGGGCTACGAGCAGTACTTC
J: TRBJ2-1; V: TRBV20-1; size: many; D: TRBD2; CDR3: CSAPIGGGRVYNEQFF; DNA: TGCAGTGCCCCGATAGGTGGCGGGAGAGTCTACAATGAGCAGTTCTTC